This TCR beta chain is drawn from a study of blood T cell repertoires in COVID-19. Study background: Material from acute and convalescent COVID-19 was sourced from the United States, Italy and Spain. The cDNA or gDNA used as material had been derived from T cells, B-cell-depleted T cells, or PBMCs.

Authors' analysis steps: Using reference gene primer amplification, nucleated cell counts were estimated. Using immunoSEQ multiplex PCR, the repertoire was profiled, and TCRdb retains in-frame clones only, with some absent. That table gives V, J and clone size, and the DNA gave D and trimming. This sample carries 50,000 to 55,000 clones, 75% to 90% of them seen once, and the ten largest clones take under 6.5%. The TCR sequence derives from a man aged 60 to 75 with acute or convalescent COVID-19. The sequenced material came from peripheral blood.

CDR3 bases: TGTGCCAGCAGTTTCCCCCAGATAAACGGGGCAGATACGCAGTATTTT. Encoded protein: CASSFPQINGADTQYF. The chain has TRBV28 and TRBJ2-3; a weak D match, TRBD2 (5 bases). Trimming removed 3 bases from V and 4 bases from J, with 17 bases in between. This CDR3 contains 16 residues. Germline V lookup: CDR1 MDHEN, CDR2 SYDVKM.